This T cell receptor beta chain is from a study of T cells in Graves' hyperthyroidism and ophthalmopathy (dated by TCRdb to about 2019). A note on the overall study: To identify TCR V-J signatures that set the groups apart, the researchers used a discovery cohort of roughly 100 patients, made up of roughly 40 with Graves' ophthalmopathy and 57 with stable Graves' hyperthyroidism. Following sampling, methimazole starting at 30 mg daily was given to hyperthyroidism patients, and high-dose intravenous methylprednisolone was given to ophthalmopathy patients. Prospective prediction of ophthalmopathy was tested in an independent validation cohort of 18 to 20 hyperthyroidism patients and 17 patients who later progressed to ophthalmopathy. The paper reports TCR Vbeta CDR3 sequencing of over 130 peripheral blood samples: 40 to 45 ophthalmopathy, about 75 hyperthyroidism and about 17 progressor patients. Thyroid tissue and blood T-cell repertoires from about six Graves' hyperthyroidism patients were also compared in the study. The roughly 99 discovery patients were divided at random into training and test sets in a 7:3 ratio.

Any patient with an uncontrolled infection, another autoimmune disease, pregnancy or lactation was excluded. Diagnoses were established on the basis of clinical symptoms, serum thyroxine and TRAb, thyroid ultrasound, and orbital computed tomography. Trizol reagent was used to extract total RNA, and RNA quality was then checked on an Agilent 2100 Bioanalyzer. A word on this clonotype: Its target antigen remains unknown. No base-level quality is on record; no much larger clone is a single base apart.

Overall study results and their limits: In validation, the model predicted progression to ophthalmopathy with approximately 69% sensitivity and 72% to 85% specificity, a median of 6.5 months before onset. No statistical method was used to set the sample size in advance, and investigators knew the group allocation. Most expanded thyroid clonotypes (frequency above 0.001) were also detected in blood, suggesting blood repertoires may reflect thyroid immune responses. A 13 V-J signature model separated ophthalmopathy from stable hyperthyroidism, with roughly 88% sensitivity and approximately 81% specificity in cross-validation and 80%/75% in testing.

Amplification of TCR beta CDR3 regions was carried out from RNA transcripts. For the first round of RT-PCR on the TCR CDR3, the HTBI primer set was used together with the Qiagen OneStep RT-PCR kit. Libraries were constructed in a second round of multiplex PCR, after which size selection and purification were performed. The libraries were sequenced on an Illumina HiSeq2000 using paired-end 100 bp reads. The study's own analysis went as follows. SOAPnuke was used to process the raw data, removing reads that contained adapters or uncalled bases, had a mean Phred below 15, or lacked an exact match to the constant primer or identifier. High-quality paired reads were merged with COPE v1.2.5, and unique nucleotide sequences were defined as clonotypes. MiTCR v1.1 was used to align the clonotypes against IMGT TRBV, TRBD and TRBJ reference segments. The analysis was restricted to V-J combinations with a frequency above 0.0001, which together covered about 99% of the repertoires. A TCS score was defined as the ratio between F50 (clonal expansion) and ExV (chaos), using BLOSUM62-based TCRdist between CDR3 peptides within each V-J. Welch's t-statistics and random forest reduced just over 500 V-J features to roughly 13, which were used in a naive Bayes classifier (R e1071). The similarity between thyroid and blood repertoires was quantified using the Morisita-Horn index. TCRdb ran its own pipeline on the public reads, namely fastp trimming at Q25 and MiXCR clone calling, and kept in-frame beta chains. Identical CDR3 proteins give one entry, which carries the most common genes and DNA. The V and J calls were determined by TCRdb, not by the authors. The sample data list 480,000 or so distinct CDR3 sequences, and approximately 48% of these were observed just once. Clones ranked in the top ten supply approximately 44% of the sample.

The CDR3, from cysteine to phenylalanine, totals 15 residues. Only the CDR3 DNA is retained, 45 bases long and in frame from the first base. The germline V gene encodes CDR1 MGHRA and CDR2 YSYEKL. At the junction V is shortened by 1 base and J by 5 bases; bases outside the gene matches: 6. Recombination connected TRBV4-1 to TRBJ2-5; 8 central bases correspond to TRBD2. This TCR derives from an adult woman with Graves' disease, either hyperthyroidism or ophthalmopathy (not recorded which). Sample: peripheral blood or thyroid tissue (not recorded which). Here the CDR3 is given as CASSQAGGPMETQYF. The sequenced DNA is TGCGCCAGCAGCCAAGCGGGAGGGCCGATGGAGACCCAGTACTTC.